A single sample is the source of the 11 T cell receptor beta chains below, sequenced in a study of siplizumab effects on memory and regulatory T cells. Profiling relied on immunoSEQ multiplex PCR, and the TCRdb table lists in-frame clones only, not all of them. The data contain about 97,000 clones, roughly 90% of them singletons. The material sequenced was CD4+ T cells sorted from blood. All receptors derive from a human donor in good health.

CDR3 coding DNA: TGTGCCAGCAGTGTTACCGGGCTAGCCTACGAGCAGTACTTC. Translating gives CASSVTGLAYEQYF. This chain connects TRBV6-1 to TRBJ2-7, with no clear D. CDR1 and CDR2 from the germline V gene are MNHNS and SASEGT. Trimming removed 4 bases from V and 2 bases from J, with 12 bases in between. There are 14 residues in the CDR3.

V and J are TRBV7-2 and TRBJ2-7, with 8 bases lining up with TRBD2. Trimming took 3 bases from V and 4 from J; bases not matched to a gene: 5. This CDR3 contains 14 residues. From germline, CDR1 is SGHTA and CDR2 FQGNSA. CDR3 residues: CASSFTAGVYEQYF. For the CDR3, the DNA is TGTGCCAGCAGCTTCACAGCGGGAGTGTACGAGCAGTACTTC.

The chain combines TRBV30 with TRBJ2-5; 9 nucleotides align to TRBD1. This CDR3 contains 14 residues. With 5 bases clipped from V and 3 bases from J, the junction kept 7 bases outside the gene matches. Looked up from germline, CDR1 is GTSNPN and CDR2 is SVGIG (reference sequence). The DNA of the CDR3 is TGTGCCTGGGGGACAGGGAGACGAAAAGAGACCCAGTACTTC. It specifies CAWGTGRRKETQYF. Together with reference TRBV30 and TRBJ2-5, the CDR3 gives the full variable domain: SQTIHQWPATLVQPVGSPLSLECTVEGTSNPNLYWYRQAAGRGLQLLFYSVGIGQISSEVPQNLSASRPQDRQFILSSKKLLLSDSGFYLCAWGTGRRKETQYFGPGTRLLVL.

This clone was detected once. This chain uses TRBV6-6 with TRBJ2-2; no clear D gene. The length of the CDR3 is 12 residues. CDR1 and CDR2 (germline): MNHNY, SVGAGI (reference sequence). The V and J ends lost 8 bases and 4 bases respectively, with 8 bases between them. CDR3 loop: CASRVGTGELFF. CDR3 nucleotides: TGTGCCAGCCGGGTCGGCACCGGGGAGCTGTTTTTT.

The CDR3 region is CASSPGLGANEKLFF. As DNA, the CDR3 is TGTGCCAGCTCCCCGGGGCTCGGGGCTAATGAAAAACTGTTTTTT. The chain joins TRBV18 to TRBJ1-4; D perhaps matches TRBD1 (5 bases). Germline loops: CDR1 KGHSH, CDR2 LQKENI. This CDR3 is built from 15 residues. Trimming cost V 6 bases and J 3 bases, with 14 bases left between them.

Here the CDR3 reads CASSQDSYNEQFF. CDR3 nucleotides: TGTGCCAGCAGCCAGGACTCCTACAATGAGCAGTTCTTC. The chain employs TRBV6-4 and TRBJ2-1; D not certain. This CDR3 has 13 amino acids. The germline V gene has CDR1 MRHNA and CDR2 SNTAGT. Trimming stripped 6 bases from V and 0 bases from J, with 6 bases between.

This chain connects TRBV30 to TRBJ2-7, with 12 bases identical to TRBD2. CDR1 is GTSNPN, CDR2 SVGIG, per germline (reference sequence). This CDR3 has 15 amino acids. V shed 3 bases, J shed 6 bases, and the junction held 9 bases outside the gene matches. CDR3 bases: TGTGCCTGGAGCGAATTACTAGCGGGAGGTACCGAGCAGTACTTC. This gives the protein CAWSELLAGGTEQYF.

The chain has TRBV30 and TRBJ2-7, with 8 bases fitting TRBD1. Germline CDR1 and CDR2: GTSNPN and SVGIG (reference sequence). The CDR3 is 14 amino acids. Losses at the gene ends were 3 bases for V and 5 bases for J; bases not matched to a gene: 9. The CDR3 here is CAWRGAGQGNEQYF. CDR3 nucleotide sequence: TGTGCCTGGAGGGGTGCAGGACAGGGCAACGAGCAGTACTTC.

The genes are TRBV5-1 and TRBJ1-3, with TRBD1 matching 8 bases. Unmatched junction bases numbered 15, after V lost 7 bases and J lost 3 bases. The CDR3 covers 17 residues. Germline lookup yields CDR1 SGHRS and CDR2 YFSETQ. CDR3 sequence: CASAPLSRGLSGNTIYF. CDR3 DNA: TGCGCCAGCGCACCCCTTAGCAGGGGGCTCAGTGGAAACACCATATATTTT.

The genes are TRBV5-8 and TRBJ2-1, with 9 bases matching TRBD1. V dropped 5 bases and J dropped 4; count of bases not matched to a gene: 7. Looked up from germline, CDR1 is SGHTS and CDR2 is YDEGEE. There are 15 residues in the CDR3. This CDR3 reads CASRYGQGIYNEQFF. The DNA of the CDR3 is TGTGCCAGCAGATACGGACAGGGGATATACAATGAGCAGTTCTTC. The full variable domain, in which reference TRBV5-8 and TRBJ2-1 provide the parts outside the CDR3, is EAGVTQSPTHLIKTRGQQATLRCSPISGHTSVYWYQQALGLGLQFLLWYDEGEERNRGNFPPRFSGRQFPNYSSELNVNALELEDSALYLCASRYGQGIYNEQFFGPGTRLTVL.

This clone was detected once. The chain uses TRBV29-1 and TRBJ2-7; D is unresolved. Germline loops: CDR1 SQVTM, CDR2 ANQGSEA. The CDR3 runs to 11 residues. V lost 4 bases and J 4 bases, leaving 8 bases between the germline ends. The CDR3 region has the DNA TGCAGCGTTGGAAATCAGTACGAGCAGTACTTC. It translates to CSVGNQYEQYF.